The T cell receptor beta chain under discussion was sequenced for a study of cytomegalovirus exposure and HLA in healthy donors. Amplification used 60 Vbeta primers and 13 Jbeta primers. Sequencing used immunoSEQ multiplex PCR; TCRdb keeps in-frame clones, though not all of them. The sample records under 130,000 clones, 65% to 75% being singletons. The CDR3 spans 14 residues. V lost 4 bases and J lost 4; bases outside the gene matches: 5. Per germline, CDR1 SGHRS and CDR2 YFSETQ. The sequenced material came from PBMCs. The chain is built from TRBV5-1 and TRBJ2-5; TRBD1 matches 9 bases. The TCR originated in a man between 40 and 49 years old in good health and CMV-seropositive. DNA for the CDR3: TGCGCCAGCAGCCTGGGGACAGGGAGAGAGACCCAGTACTTC. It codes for CASSLGTGRETQYF.